A selection of T cell receptor beta chains follows, all from one sample in a study of cytomegalovirus exposure and HLA in healthy donors. Here immunoSEQ multiplex PCR was the method, and the copy in TCRdb shows in-frame clones only, minus some. This sample has approximately 89,000 clones, with approximately 65% found just once. Specimen: PBMCs. The source is a woman aged 25 to 39 in good health and CMV-seropositive. CDR3s include the opening cysteine and the closing phenylalanine or tryptophan. The order of the fields is clone size, V gene, CDR3 length, D gene, J gene, CDR3 DNA, CDR3 protein. The D gene is left open where the match is weak. Clone size is stated in some rows and not others, as once, few, many or a class when expanded.

clone_size: .
v_call: TRBV5-1
cdr3_length: 13
d_call: .
j_call: TRBJ2-5
cdr3_nt: TGCGCCAGCAGCTTGGCGGGTAAGGAGACCCAGTACTTC
cdr3_aa: CASSLAGKETQYF

clone_size: once
v_call: TRBV5-6
cdr3_length: 16
d_call: TRBD1
j_call: TRBJ2-7
cdr3_nt: TGTGCCAGCAGCCTACCAACAGGGGCTAGCTCCTACGAGCAGTACTTC
cdr3_aa: CASSLPTGASSYEQYF

clone_size: .
v_call: TRBV5-5
cdr3_length: 17
d_call: TRBD1
j_call: TRBJ2-5
cdr3_nt: TGTGCCAGCAGCTTCCGAGACAGGGGGCGATTTACAGAGACCCAGTACTTC
cdr3_aa: CASSFRDRGRFTETQYF

clone_size: .
v_call: TRBV6-5
cdr3_length: 13
d_call: .
j_call: TRBJ1-2
cdr3_nt: TGTGCCAGCAGTGCCGGGACTCCCTATCGCTACACCTTC
cdr3_aa: CASSAGTPYRYTF

clone_size: .
v_call: TRBV29-1
cdr3_length: 12
d_call: TRBD1
j_call: TRBJ1-4
cdr3_nt: TGCAGCGTGCGGACAGGTCTCTCGTCTCTGTTTTTT
cdr3_aa: CSVRTGLSSLFF

clone_size: .
v_call: TRBV4-1
cdr3_length: 16
d_call: .
j_call: TRBJ2-6
cdr3_nt: TGCGCCAGCAGCCAAGTCCCAAATTCTGGGGCCAACGTCCTGACTTTC
cdr3_aa: CASSQVPNSGANVLTF

clone_size: .
v_call: TRBV2
cdr3_length: 14
d_call: .
j_call: TRBJ1-5
cdr3_nt: TGTGCCAGCAAGAAGGAGTCTAGCAATCAGCCCCAGCATTTT
cdr3_aa: CASKKESSNQPQHF

clone_size: .
v_call: TRBV30
cdr3_length: 16
d_call: .
j_call: TRBJ2-5
cdr3_nt: TGTGCCTGGAGTGCCTCACAGAGAGGACTACAAGAGACCCAGTACTTC
cdr3_aa: CAWSASQRGLQETQYF

clone_size: .
v_call: TRBV6-5
cdr3_length: 14
d_call: .
j_call: TRBJ1-1
cdr3_nt: TGTGCCAGCAGTTACTCGTCCGGGGAATGGGGAGCTTTCTTT
cdr3_aa: CASSYSSGEWGAFF

clone_size: .
v_call: TRBV11-2
cdr3_length: 16
d_call: TRBD2
j_call: TRBJ2-3
cdr3_nt: TGTGCCAGCAGCTTATTTCGGGGGGTCCTCACAGATACGCAGTATTTT
cdr3_aa: CASSLFRGVLTDTQYF

clone_size: .
v_call: TRBV7-6
cdr3_length: 13
d_call: .
j_call: TRBJ1-1
cdr3_nt: TGTGCCAGCAGTCGTGACACGAACACCGAAGCTTTCTTT
cdr3_aa: CASSRDTNTEAFF

clone_size: .
v_call: TRBV19
cdr3_length: 15
d_call: TRBD2
j_call: TRBJ2-7
cdr3_nt: TGTGCCAGTAGTATTCGAGCGGGGGGGGCGTACGAGCAGTACTTC
cdr3_aa: CASSIRAGGAYEQYF

clone_size: .
v_call: TRBV5-1
cdr3_length: 14
d_call: .
j_call: TRBJ2-2
cdr3_nt: TGCGCCAGCAGCCCGCCTACGAACACCGGGGAGCTGTTTTTT
cdr3_aa: CASSPPTNTGELFF

clone_size: .
v_call: TRBV5-1
cdr3_length: 15
d_call: TRBD2
j_call: TRBJ2-1
cdr3_nt: TGCGCCAGCAGCTTGGGGCTAGCGGGGGGGACTGAGCAGTTCTTC
cdr3_aa: CASSLGLAGGTEQFF